The present TCR beta chain was sequenced within a study of cytotoxic CD8 clonotypes in ibrutinib-treated CLL. About the study: Investigators reported 25 or so partial and 2 complete responses; after median approximately 63 months, roughly 14 patients remained remitted and 12 progressed. Mean productive templates were almost 260,000; mean productive rearrangements were around 86,000.

V was pared by 4 bases and J by 9 bases, with 9 bases of the junction left unmatched. CDR3 size: 14 residues. CDR1 is SGHKS, CDR2 YYEKEE, per germline (reference sequence). Investigators sought sequencing depths of between 1 in 200,000 and 1 in 1 million T cells. Profiled with immunoSEQ multiplex PCR; TCRdb holds only in-frame clones, not every one. The table shows about 85,000 clones, with more than 75% occurring only once. This TCR came from a human donor with chronic lymphocytic leukemia. The sample here was PBMCs, taken after 12 months of ibrutinib treatment. The rearrangement joins TRBV5-5 to TRBJ2-1; 8 bases are a match to TRBD1. CDR3 DNA: TGTGCCAGCAGCACCATGACAGGGGTACCTGAGCAGTTCTTC. It specifies CASSTMTGVPEQFF.